This T cell receptor (beta chain) originates from a study of blood T cell repertoires in COVID-19. Ages ranged from roughly 18 to 100 years, with residence in 24 US areas. Per the authors' pipeline: Using reference gene primer amplification, nucleated cell counts were estimated. Generated by immunoSEQ multiplex PCR, the TCRdb table keeps only in-frame clones and is missing some. V and J calls and clone size are as listed in that table; D and trimming were resolved from the DNA. This table has more than 120,000 clones, under 90% appearing once. The CDR3 spans 19 residues. Germline-derived CDR1 and CDR2 are MNHNS and SASEGT. V shed 2 bases, J shed 5 bases, and the junction held 17 bases outside the gene matches.

This TCR derives from a man aged 45-65 years in a cohort exposed to, infected with or recovered from COVID-19 (not recorded which). Input material: PBMCs or T cells enriched from blood (not recorded which). V gene TRBV6-1 combines with J gene TRBJ1-5, with 8 bases aligning to TRBD1. DNA of the CDR3: TGTGCCAGCAGTGAAAACGGCAAGGGCTACAGGGGGAAGGATCAGCCCCAGCATTTT. It specifies CASSENGKGYRGKDQPQHF.